Presented here are 16 T cell receptor beta chains from one specimen sequenced in a study of regulatory T cells in long-lasting Graves disease. Arm-PCR of CDR3 regions and iRepertoire HTBI primers were used to build TCR beta libraries. TCRdb re-analysed the multiplex PCR reads in MiXCR, keeping a single row per CDR3 protein. The sample lists 350,000 to 550,000 distinct CDR3 sequences, about 17% seen once, with about a quarter in the top ten. Time point specified: newly diagnosed GD, antithyroid drugs for less than 3 months. RNA from PBMCs was the source of the TCR library. This same sample was also part of a study on T cells in Graves' hyperthyroidism and ophthalmopathy.

Material: peripheral blood mononuclear cells (PBMCs), obtained at new diagnosis, from a patient treated with antithyroid drugs. All receptors derive from a woman younger than 30 with Graves disease.

A remark on this clonotype: This sequence may be a read error, since a much larger clone differs from it by one base. The chain uses TRBV12-3 or TRBV12-4 and TRBJ2-1; the D gene is possibly TRBD1 (6 bases). With 1 base removed from V and 10 bases from J, the gap between germline ends came to 11 bases. The CDR3 runs to 13 residues. This CDR3 reads CASSLDGRGEQFF. The CDR3 DNA is TGTGCCAGCAGTTTAGATGGCAGGGGCGAGCAGTTCTTC.

This clonotype has ten or more counts. J is TRBJ2-7 and V is TRBV27; D possibly uses TRBD1 or TRBD2 (7 bases each). This CDR3 region has 16 residues. Trimming cost V 3 bases and J 2 bases, with 17 bases left between them. Germline V lookup: CDR1 MNHEY, CDR2 SMNVEV (reference sequence). The CDR3 loop is CASSFSRQGGTYEQYF. As DNA, the CDR3 is TGTGCCAGCAGTTTCTCCAGACAGGGAGGGACCTACGAGCAGTACTTC.

This clonotype was seen a handful of times. The chain combines TRBV4-1 with TRBJ1-4; D call uncertain. Trimming pared 5 bases from V and 0 bases from J, leaving 19 bases between. The CDR3 sequence is 18 residues long. CDR1 and CDR2 (germline): MGHRA, YSYEKL. The CDR3 region has the DNA TGCGCCAGCAGCACACCGCCCTCGTTCCCTGCAACTAATGAAAAACTGTTTTTT. It encodes CASSTPPSFPATNEKLFF.

This clonotype was observed a few times. The gene calls are TRBV7-2 and TRBJ2-2; D ambiguous. Trimming pared 4 bases from V and 2 bases from J, leaving 5 bases between. Germline values: CDR1 SGHTA, CDR2 FQGNSA. The CDR3 consists of 13 residues. CDR3 nucleotides: TGTGCCAGCAGCTCCTTCAACACCGGGGAGCTGTTTTTT. Translating it yields CASSSFNTGELFF.

On this clonotype itself: The conserved phenylalanine or tryptophan is not found at the CDR3 terminus, so this likely reflects a read error. V is TRBV27 and J is TRBJ2-2; unclear D gene. The CDR3 length is 12 residues. Trimming cost V 2 bases and J 5 bases, with 3 bases left between them. From germline, CDR1 is MNHEY and CDR2 SMNVEV (reference sequence). As DNA, the CDR3 is TGTGCCAGCAGTTTAAATACCGGGGAGCTGTTTATT. Translation: CASSLNTGELFI.

As to this clonotype: The limits of the CDR3 on the DNA are not certain, so only TCRdb's listed CDR3 is given. V and J are TRBV11-1 and TRBJ2-3. The CDR3 region is 24 residues in length, termini included. Germline-derived CDR1 and CDR2 are SGHAT and FQDESV (reference sequence). CDR3 sequence: CASTNQTSMYLCASSSSSTYTQYF.

This clonotype was counted a few times. The J gene is TRBJ1-1, the V gene TRBV6-5, with a tentative D call TRBD1 (5 bases). Germline V lookup: CDR1 MNHEY, CDR2 SVGAGI. The CDR3 covers 15 residues. V lost 0 bases and J lost 4, with 12 bases in between. In DNA, the CDR3 is TGTGCCAGCAGTTACTCCGGGGCACTCGTCACTGAAGCTTTCTTT. Encoded protein: CASSYSGALVTEAFF.

The chain combines TRBV6-1 with TRBJ2-2; perhaps TRBD2 as D (6 bases). The CDR3 sequence is 14 residues long. Deletions cut 0 bases from V and 6 bases from J, with 8 bases between. In germline, CDR1 is MNHNS, CDR2 SASEGT. CDR3 DNA: TGTGCCAGCAGTGAAGCGCGACTAGCCGGGGAGCTGTTTTTT. Residues: CASSEARLAGELFF.

On this clonotype: It differs at one base from a far larger clone, so likely a read error. The chain combines TRBV7-8 with TRBJ2-1; 9 bases fit TRBD1. There are 14 residues in the CDR3. The junction had 7 bases not matched to a gene; V was cut back by 3 bases and J by 10 bases. The germline gives CDR1 SGHVS, CDR2 FQNEAQ. Here the CDR3 reads CASSFRTGDAEQFF. CDR3 bases: TGTGCCAGCAGCTTCCGGACAGGGGATGCCGAGCAGTTCTTC.

The chain combines TRBV18 with TRBJ1-1, with 7 bases aligning to TRBD1. V trimming: 2 bases; J trimming: 4 bases; junction bases outside the gene matches: 10. Germline-derived CDR1 and CDR2 are KGHSH and LQKENI. The CDR3 has 16 amino acids. The CDR3: CASSPKHPTGSTEAFF. Here the CDR3 DNA reads TGTGCCAGCTCACCAAAGCATCCGACAGGGTCCACTGAAGCTTTCTTT.

This clonotype has more than one count but fewer than ten. The genes are TRBV7-9 and TRBJ2-7, with D maybe TRBD2 (6 bases). The CDR3 runs 16 residues. Trimming shortened V by 5 bases and J by 0 bases, and 17 bases separated the two germline ends. Germline CDR1 SEHNR, CDR2 FQNEAQ (reference sequence). The CDR3 sequence: CASSPPRGGVSYEQYF. DNA of the CDR3: TGTGCCAGCAGCCCCCCTAGAGGAGGGGTCTCCTACGAGCAGTACTTC.

DNA for the CDR3: TGTGCCAGTCTAGCGGGTTACAATGAGCAGTTCTTC. Protein product: CASLAGYNEQFF. The chain is built from TRBV7-9 and TRBJ2-1; TRBD2 aligns across 8 bases. There are 12 residues in the CDR3. Germline CDR1 SEHNR, CDR2 FQNEAQ (reference sequence). J gave up 4 bases and V 9 bases, and 2 bases lay outside the gene matches.

The rearrangement joins TRBV6-2 or TRBV6-3 to TRBJ1-6; possible D gene TRBD1, 6 bases. The CDR3 is 19 residues long. The ends were cut back, 0 bases at V and 0 bases at J, with 15 bases in the middle. CDR1 and CDR2 (germline): MNHEY, SVGEGT. DNA for the CDR3: TGTGCCAGCAGTTACTCGCGGCAGGGGCCTTCCTCCTATAATTCACCCCTCCACTTT. Translated, it gives CASSYSRQGPSSYNSPLHF.

This clonotype was seen repeatedly, ten times or more. V usage is TRBV12-3 or TRBV12-4 and J usage is TRBJ1-2; D is uncertain. The CDR3 covers 12 residues. Trimming left V 2 bases short and J 1 base short, with 2 bases between. Here the CDR3 DNA reads TGTGCCAGCAGTTTACTTAACTATGGCTACACCTTC. Translated: CASSLLNYGYTF.

The V and J genes are TRBV6-1 and TRBJ2-5, with D unresolved. CDR1 is MNHNS, CDR2 SASEGT, per germline. The V and J ends lost 7 bases and 3 bases respectively, with 12 bases between them. The CDR3 is 13 amino acids. In DNA, the CDR3 is TGTGCCAGCACTCGTTCCGGAGAAGAGACCCAGTACTTC. It encodes CASTRSGEETQYF.

This clonotype was seen repeatedly, ten times or more. The chain links TRBV9 to TRBJ2-1; D perhaps matches TRBD2 (6 bases). V gave up 2 bases and J gave up 2 bases, with 20 bases separating them. In germline, CDR1 is SGDLS, CDR2 YYNGEE. This CDR3 spans 18 amino acids. The CDR3 loop is CASSVDQSAGSPYNEQFF. The CDR3 DNA reads TGTGCCAGCAGCGTCGATCAATCGGCGGGGTCCCCCTACAATGAGCAGTTCTTC.